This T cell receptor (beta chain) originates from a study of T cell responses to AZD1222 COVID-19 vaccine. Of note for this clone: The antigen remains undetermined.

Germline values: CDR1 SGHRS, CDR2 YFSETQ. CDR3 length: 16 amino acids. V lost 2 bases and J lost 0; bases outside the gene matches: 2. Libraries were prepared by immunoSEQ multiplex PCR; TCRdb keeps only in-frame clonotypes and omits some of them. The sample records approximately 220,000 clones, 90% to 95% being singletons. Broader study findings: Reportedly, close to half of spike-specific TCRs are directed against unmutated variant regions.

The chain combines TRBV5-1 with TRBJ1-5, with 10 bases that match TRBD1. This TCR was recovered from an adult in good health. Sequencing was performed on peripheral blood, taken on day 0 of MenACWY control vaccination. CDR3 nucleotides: TGCGCCAGCAGCTTAGGGACAGGGGATAGCAATCAGCCCCAGCATTTT. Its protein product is CASSLGTGDSNQPQHF.